What follows are 12 T cell receptor beta chains derived from one specimen sequenced in a study of blood T cell repertoires in COVID-19. Using immunoSEQ multiplex PCR, the repertoire was profiled, and TCRdb retains in-frame clones only, with some absent. The repertoire has around 130,000 clones, around 86% of them found once; the top ten carry roughly 10%. What was sequenced was peripheral blood. These receptors were obtained from a man aged 35-49 years with active or convalescent COVID-19.

The chain combines TRBV6-2 or TRBV6-3 with TRBJ2-1; tentatively, D is TRBD1 (6 bases). The V end was cut by 5 bases, the J end by 6 bases, with 20 bases between. CDR1 is MNHEY and CDR2 is SVGEGT in the germline V gene. The CDR3 is 16 amino acids. The DNA for the CDR3 is TGTGCCAGCAGTAGGTTGGGGGCGGGCATGAGCAATGAGCAGTTCTTC. Translation gives CASSRLGAGMSNEQFF.

The chain couples TRBV5-1 to TRBJ2-7; D ambiguous. The CDR3 is 14 residues long. With 0 bases removed from V and 1 base from J, the gap between germline ends came to 8 bases. Germline V CDR1 and CDR2: SGHRS, YFSETQ. The CDR3 reads CASSLALQSYEQYF. As DNA, the CDR3 is TGCGCCAGCAGCTTGGCCTTACAGTCCTACGAGCAGTACTTC. The full variable domain, in which reference TRBV5-1 and TRBJ2-7 provide the parts outside the CDR3, is KAGVTQTPRYLIKTRGQQVTLSCSPISGHRSVSWYQQTPGQGLQFLFEYFSETQRNKGNFPGRFSGRQFSNSRSEMNVSTLELGDSALYLCASSLALQSYEQYFGPGTRLTVT.

This chain joins TRBV7-2 and TRBJ1-5; D is uncertain. There are 14 residues in the CDR3. V lost 2 bases to trimming and J lost 1 base, with 6 bases between them. The germline V gene has CDR1 SGHTA and CDR2 FQGNSA. This chain's CDR3 is CASSLPYSNQPQHF. The DNA of the CDR3 is TGTGCCAGCAGCTTACCCTACAGCAATCAGCCCCAGCATTTT.

The rearrangement uses TRBV6-2 or TRBV6-3 and TRBJ1-3, with 7 bases matching TRBD1. V shed 6 bases, J shed 0 bases, and the junction held 8 bases outside the gene matches. This CDR3 is built from 16 residues. CDR1 MNHEY and CDR2 SVGEGT come from the germline V gene. CDR3 coding DNA: TGTGCCAGCAGCCGCTCGGGACAGAGCTCTGGAAACACCATATATTTT. Translated, it gives CASSRSGQSSGNTIYF.

This clone was found a few times. The chain uses TRBV7-2 and TRBJ2-2; the match to TRBD2 covers 7 bases. The trim removed 3 bases at V and 0 bases at J, leaving 1 base unmatched. CDR3 length equals 15 residues. Germline V CDR1 and CDR2: SGHTA, FQGNSA. DNA of the CDR3: TGTGCCAGCAGCTTGAGCGGGGCGAACACCGGGGAGCTGTTTTTT. The encoded protein is CASSLSGANTGELFF.

The V and J genes are TRBV2 and TRBJ1-5; D perhaps matches TRBD1 (6 bases). CDR3 length: 16 residues. Trimming pared 4 bases from V and 0 bases from J, leaving 13 bases between. Germline V gene lookup returns CDR1 SNHLY and CDR2 FYNNEI. DNA for the CDR3: TGTGCCAGCAGTGGCGTGGGGGCACCTAGCAATCAGCCCCAGCATTTT. It is translated as CASSGVGAPSNQPQHF.

The chain is built from TRBV11-1 and TRBJ1-3; D gene uncertain. Deletions cut 5 bases from V and 4 bases from J, with 15 bases between. The germline CDR1 and CDR2 sequences are SGHAT and FQDESV (reference sequence). CDR3 length: 15 amino acids. CDR3 sequence: CASSRSVESGNTIYF. DNA of the CDR3: TGTGCCAGCAGCCGAAGTGTCGAGTCAGGAAACACCATATATTTT.

The chain couples TRBV5-1 to TRBJ2-1; 8 nucleotides agree with TRBD2. The V segment lost 6 bases and the J segment 5 bases; nucleotides outside the gene matches: 7. Germline lookup yields CDR1 SGHRS and CDR2 YFSETQ. The CDR3 is 14 amino acids. CDR3 amino acids: CASNSGGVDNEQFF. As DNA, the CDR3 is TGCGCCAGCAATTCCGGGGGGGTTGACAATGAGCAGTTCTTC.

For this clone: At one of its ends the junction is not consistent with the germline gene, which may arise from a read error. The chain combines TRBV11-2 with TRBJ2-4, with 13 bases identical to TRBD2. The CDR3 runs 16 residues. Germline lookup yields CDR1 SGHAT and CDR2 FQNNGV. The CDR3 protein is CASSSTSGGARNIQYF. CDR3 nucleotides: TGTGCCAGCAGCTCCACTAGCGGGGGGGCCAGAAACATTCAGTACTTC. Complete variable domain (other parts from reference TRBV11-2 and TRBJ2-4): EAGVAQSPRYKIIEKRQSVAFWCNPISGHATLYWYQQILGQGPKLLIQFQNNGVVDDSQLPKDRFSAERLKGVDSTLKIQPAKLEDSAVYLCASSSTSGGARNIQYFGAGTRLSVL.

V and J are TRBV27 and TRBJ1-1, with D possibly TRBD1 on 5 matching bases. CDR3 size: 12 residues. The germline CDR1 and CDR2 sequences are MNHEY and SMNVEV (reference sequence). V gave up 6 bases and J gave up 0 bases, with 5 bases separating them. The CDR3 sequence is CASRTVNTEAFF. In DNA, the CDR3 is TGTGCCAGCAGGACAGTGAACACTGAAGCTTTCTTT.

The chain joins TRBV25-1 to TRBJ2-2, with no clear D. Germline loops: CDR1 MGHDK, CDR2 SYGVNS. The V end was cut by 2 bases, the J end by 6 bases, with 4 bases between. This CDR3 is 12 amino acids long. CDR3: CASSERAGELFF. The CDR3 coding sequence is TGTGCCAGCAGTGAACGCGCCGGGGAGCTGTTTTTT.

The chain has TRBV18 and TRBJ2-7; D may be TRBD1 (6 bases). Looked up from germline, CDR1 is KGHSH and CDR2 is LQKENI. This CDR3 has 17 residues. V was clipped by 4 bases and J by 3 bases, with 22 bases between them. The CDR3, as DNA: TGTGCCAGCTCACAGAAAAGCTTTACAGGGCACCTCTACGAGCAGTACTTC. This sequence encodes CASSQKSFTGHLYEQYF.